One sample yielded the 18 T cell receptor beta chains listed below, sequenced in a study of identical twins. TCRdb itself ran the 5' RACE reads through MiXCR, one entry per CDR3 protein. The data show 350,000 to 500,000 distinct CDR3 sequences, about 18% seen once. Sequencing was performed on naive T cells sorted from blood. The receptor source for this set is a man in his forties or fifties in good health.

This clonotype was recorded many times. CDR3 in DNA: TGTGCCAGCAGTGCCTCATTCACACCCACCTACGAGCAGTACTTC. Encoded protein: CASSASFTPTYEQYF. The chain recombines TRBV27 with TRBJ2-7; D is uncertain. The CDR3 is 15 residues long. From germline, CDR1 is MNHEY and CDR2 SMNVEV (reference sequence). V dropped 5 bases and J dropped 2 bases, with 16 bases sitting between them.

This clonotype has only a few counts. V gene TRBV5-1 combines with J gene TRBJ2-2, with no clear D. V lost 1 base and J 2 bases, leaving 15 bases between the germline ends. Germline CDR1 reads SGHRS; CDR2 reads YFSETQ. This CDR3 spans 17 amino acids. In nucleotides, the CDR3 is TGCGCCAGCAGCTTGTCAATAGCCAGCCTAAACACCGGGGAGCTGTTTTTT. Translating it yields CASSLSIASLNTGELFF.

The table lists this clonotype with many counts. The genes are TRBV28 and TRBJ1-6; possibly TRBD1 for D (5 bases). V lost 2 bases and J 7 bases, leaving 12 bases between the germline ends. This CDR3 has 15 amino acids. The germline V gene encodes CDR1 MDHEN and CDR2 SYDVKM. This CDR3 is CASSLRGFGNSPLHF. In DNA form, the CDR3 reads TGTGCCAGCAGTTTACGGGGCTTTGGGAATTCACCCCTCCACTTT.

This rearrangement joins TRBV27 to TRBJ2-1; D possibly corresponds to TRBD2 (6 bases). CDR3 size: 14 residues. The V end lost 5 bases, the J end lost 6 bases, and 14 bases lay between the germline ends. The V gene's germline CDR1 is MNHEY and CDR2 SMNVEV (reference sequence). The DNA of the CDR3 is TGTGCCAGCAGTAGGTCGGGAGATTTCAATGAGCAGTTCTTC. Translation gives CASSRSGDFNEQFF.

In its sample, this clonotype was seen a few times. The chain combines TRBV6-6 with TRBJ2-2; no firm D call. The CDR3 is 12 residues long. Trimming took off 0 bases at V and 9 bases at J, with 5 bases between the two ends. Germline CDR1 reads MNHNY; CDR2 reads SVGAGI (reference sequence). The DNA of the CDR3 is TGTGCCAGCAGTTACTCGGGGTGGGAGCTGTTTTTT. Translation gives CASSYSGWELFF.

The gene calls are TRBV12-3 or TRBV12-4 and TRBJ1-2; D is perhaps TRBD1 (6 bases). This CDR3 contains 11 residues. Trimming pared 6 bases from V and 12 bases from J, leaving 14 bases between. CDR3 loop: CASRKATGHTF. For the CDR3, the DNA is TGTGCCAGCAGAAAAGCAACAGGGCACACCTTC.

The V and J genes are TRBV20-1 and TRBJ2-1, with 7 positions matching TRBD1. CDR3 length: 16 residues. Germline V gives CDR1 DFQATT, CDR2 SNEGSKA (reference sequence). The V gene end was trimmed by 0 bases and the J gene end by 2 bases; junction bases not matched to a gene: 7. The CDR3 region has the DNA TGCAGTGCTAGAGATCTGGGCCAGGGGGCCTACAATGAGCAGTTCTTC. Its translation: CSARDLGQGAYNEQFF.

This clonotype has a count of ten or more. This rearrangement joins TRBV5-1 to TRBJ1-6, with no clear D. Germline CDR1 SGHRS, CDR2 YFSETQ. This CDR3 region has 14 residues. Between the trimmed V and J ends, which lost 0 bases and 7 bases, there was a span of 8 bases. The CDR3 sequence: CASSLVSGNSPLHF. DNA for the CDR3: TGCGCCAGCAGCTTGGTGTCGGGGAATTCACCCCTCCACTTT.

This clonotype turned up a few times. The chain is built from TRBV20-1 and TRBJ2-7; D gene unclear. Trimming shortened V by 4 bases and J by 7 bases, and 8 bases separated the two germline ends. Germline V gene data show CDR1 as DFQATT and CDR2 as SNEGSKA (reference sequence). The CDR3 is 10 amino acids. This chain's CDR3 is CSAKGEEQYF. CDR3 in DNA: TGCAGTGCTAAGGGCGAAGAGCAGTACTTC.

The chain is built from TRBV7-9 and TRBJ2-5; D possibly corresponds to TRBD1 (5 bases). The CDR3 is 17 amino acids. Germline V lookup: CDR1 SEHNR, CDR2 FQNEAQ (reference sequence). V lost 1 base and J 2 bases, leaving 17 bases between the germline ends. For the CDR3, the DNA is TGTGCCAGCAGCTTAGGGGGCCTCCTTCAACGACAAGAGACCCAGTACTTC. It is translated as CASSLGGLLQRQETQYF.

In this sample, this clonotype turned up many times. The chain links TRBV29-1 to TRBJ2-7; D is uncertain. Germline values: CDR1 SQVTM, CDR2 ANQGSEA. The CDR3 sequence is 9 residues long. Trimming removed 6 bases at V and 3 bases at J, with 3 bases between. CDR3 in DNA: TGCAGCGTGTTCTACGAGCAGTACTTC. It codes for CSVFYEQYF.

V usage is TRBV21-1 and J usage is TRBJ2-1; TRBD1, as called in the table, went unchecked against the DNA. TRBV21-1 is described as a pseudogene. This CDR3 is 13 amino acids long. CDR3 sequence (DNA): TGTGCCAGCAGCAAGAACAGGGACAATGAGCAGTTCTTC. Protein sequence: CASSKNRDNEQFF.

This clonotype has a count of ten or more. The chain carries TRBV20-1 and TRBJ2-5; 9 positions agree with TRBD2. The CDR3 runs to 17 residues. The V gene end was trimmed by 0 bases and the J gene end by 0 bases; junction bases not matched to a gene: 8. The germline V gene has CDR1 DFQATT and CDR2 SNEGSKA (reference sequence). The CDR3 is CSARDQRTSENQETQYF. In DNA, the CDR3 is TGCAGTGCTAGAGATCAAAGGACTAGCGAAAACCAAGAGACCCAGTACTTC.

This clonotype was picked up a small number of times. The chain uses TRBV28 and TRBJ1-5, with D hard to call. Germline values: CDR1 MDHEN, CDR2 SYDVKM. Trimming removed 7 bases at V and 7 bases at J, with 14 bases between. This CDR3 contains 13 residues. CDR3 region: CASTGPNGQPQHF. DNA of the CDR3: TGTGCCAGCACGGGCCCGAATGGGCAGCCCCAGCATTTT.

The chain has TRBV10-3 and TRBJ1-1; no firm D call. Germline CDR1 and CDR2: ENHRY and SYGVKD. Trimming pared 3 bases from V and 2 bases from J, leaving 10 bases between. CDR3 length: 14 amino acids. The CDR3 coding sequence is TGTGCCATCAGTGACGAGAACTCAAACACTGAAGCTTTCTTT. Translation: CAISDENSNTEAFF.

This clonotype was seen only once. The chain is built from TRBV7-2 and TRBJ2-5, with 11 bases aligning to TRBD1. J was trimmed by 7 bases and V by 4 bases; bases with no gene match: 5. The CDR3 loop spans 14 amino acids. CDR1 and CDR2 from the germline V gene are SGHTA and FQGNSA. DNA of the CDR3: TGTGCCAGCAGCTGGGGGACAGGGGGTGCGACCCAGTACTTC. This sequence encodes CASSWGTGGATQYF.

The rearrangement joins TRBV29-1 to TRBJ2-7; D unresolved. The germline V gene has CDR1 SQVTM and CDR2 ANQGSEA. The V gene lost 6 bases and the J gene lost 2 bases, with 17 bases spanning the gap. This CDR3 region has 14 residues. This CDR3 is CSVRPSPGAYEQYF. The CDR3, as DNA: TGCAGCGTCCGACCGAGCCCTGGGGCCTACGAGCAGTACTTC.

This clonotype was observed a handful of times. V usage is TRBV5-1 and J usage is TRBJ2-7; TRBD2 matches at 7 bases. The ends lost 0 bases at V and 0 bases at J; junction bases unmatched: 6. CDR1 is SGHRS and CDR2 is YFSETQ in the germline V gene. The CDR3 runs 16 residues. CDR3 DNA sequence: TGCGCCAGCAGCTTGGAGGCGGGAGCGGACTCCTACGAGCAGTACTTC. It specifies CASSLEAGADSYEQYF.